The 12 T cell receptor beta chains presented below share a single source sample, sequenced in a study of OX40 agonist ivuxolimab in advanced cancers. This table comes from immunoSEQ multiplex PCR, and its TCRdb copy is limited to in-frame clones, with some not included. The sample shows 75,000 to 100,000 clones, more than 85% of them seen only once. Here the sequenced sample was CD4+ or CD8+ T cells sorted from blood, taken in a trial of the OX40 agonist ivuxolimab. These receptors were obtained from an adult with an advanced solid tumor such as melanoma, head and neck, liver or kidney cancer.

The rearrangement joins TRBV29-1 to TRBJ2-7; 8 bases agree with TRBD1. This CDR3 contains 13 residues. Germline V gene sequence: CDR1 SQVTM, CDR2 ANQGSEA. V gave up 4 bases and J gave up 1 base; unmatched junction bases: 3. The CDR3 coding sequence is TGCAGCGTTGGAGGACAGGGTTCCTACGAGCAGTACTTC. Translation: CSVGGQGSYEQYF.

The DNA of the CDR3 is TGTGCCAGCTCAGAACAGGGGCCCGGGGCCAACGTCCTGACTTTC. This encodes CASSEQGPGANVLTF. J is TRBJ2-6 and V is TRBV18; 7 nucleotides agree with TRBD1. Germline trimming cut 5 bases from V and 4 bases from J; bases unmatched to any gene: 5. Germline V gene sequence: CDR1 KGHSH, CDR2 LQKENI. This CDR3 contains 15 residues. The whole variable domain, filled in from reference TRBV18 and TRBJ2-6, reads NAGVMQNPRHLVRRRGQEARLRCSPMKGHSHVYWYRQLPEEGLKFMVYLQKENIIDESGMPKERFSAEFPKEGPSILRIQQVVRGDSAAYFCASSEQGPGANVLTFGAGSRLTVL.

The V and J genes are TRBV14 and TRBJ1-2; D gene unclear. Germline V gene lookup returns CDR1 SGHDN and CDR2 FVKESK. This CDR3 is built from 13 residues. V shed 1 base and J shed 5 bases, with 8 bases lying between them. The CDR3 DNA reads TGTGCCAGCAGCCAAGGGCGGACTTATGGCTACACCTTC. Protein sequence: CASSQGRTYGYTF.

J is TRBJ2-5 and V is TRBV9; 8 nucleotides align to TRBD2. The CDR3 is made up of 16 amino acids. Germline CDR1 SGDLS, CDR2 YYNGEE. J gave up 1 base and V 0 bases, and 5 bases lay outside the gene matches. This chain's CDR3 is CASSVGSSGFQETQYF. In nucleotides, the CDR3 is TGTGCCAGCAGCGTAGGTTCTAGCGGGTTCCAAGAGACCCAGTACTTC. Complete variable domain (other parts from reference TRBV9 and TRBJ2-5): DSGVTQTPKHLITATGQRVTLRCSPRSGDLSVYWYQQSLDQGLQFLIQYYNGEERAKGNILERFSAQQFPDLHSELNLSSLELGDSALYFCASSVGSSGFQETQYFGPGTRLLVL.

The CDR3 protein is CASSLGGTLANYGYTF. The CDR3 nucleotides are TGTGCCAGCAGCTTAGGGGGGACACTCGCTAACTATGGCTACACCTTC. The chain links TRBV7-2 to TRBJ1-2, with a weak D call TRBD1 (6 bases). Trimming took 1 base from V and 0 from J, leaving 12 bases between them. The CDR3 loop spans 16 amino acids. Germline CDR1 and CDR2: SGHTA and FQGNSA.

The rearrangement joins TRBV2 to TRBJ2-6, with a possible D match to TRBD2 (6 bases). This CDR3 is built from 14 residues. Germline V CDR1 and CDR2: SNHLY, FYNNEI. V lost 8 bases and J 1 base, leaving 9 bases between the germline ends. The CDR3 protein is CASGGGSGANVLTF. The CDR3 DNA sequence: TGTGCCAGCGGTGGAGGGTCTGGGGCCAACGTCCTGACTTTC.

As DNA, the CDR3 is TGTGCCAGCAGTTACCGACTAGCGGGACTTAACGAGCAGTACTTC. Translating gives CASSYRLAGLNEQYF. V is TRBV6-5 and J is TRBJ2-7; the match to TRBD2 covers 11 bases. The CDR3 is made up of 15 amino acids. The germline gives CDR1 MNHEY, CDR2 SVGAGI. Trimming cost V 2 bases and J 5 bases; bases outside gene matches: 5.

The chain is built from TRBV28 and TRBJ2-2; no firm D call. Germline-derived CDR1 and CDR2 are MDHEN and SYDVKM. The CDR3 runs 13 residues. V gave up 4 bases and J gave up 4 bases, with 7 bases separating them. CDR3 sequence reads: CASSSGFTGELFF. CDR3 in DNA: TGTGCCAGCAGTTCCGGCTTCACCGGGGAGCTGTTTTTT.

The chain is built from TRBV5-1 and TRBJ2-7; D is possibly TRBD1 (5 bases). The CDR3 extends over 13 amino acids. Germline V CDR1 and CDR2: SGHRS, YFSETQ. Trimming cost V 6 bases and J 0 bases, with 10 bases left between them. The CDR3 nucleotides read TGCGCCAGCAAGTTTCAGGGCTCCTACGAGCAGTACTTC. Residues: CASKFQGSYEQYF.

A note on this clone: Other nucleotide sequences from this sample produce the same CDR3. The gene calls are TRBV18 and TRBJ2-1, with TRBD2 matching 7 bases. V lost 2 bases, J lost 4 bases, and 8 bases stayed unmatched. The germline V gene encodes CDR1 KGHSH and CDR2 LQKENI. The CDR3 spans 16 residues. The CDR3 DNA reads TGTGCCAGCTCACCAGGGGGTCGGGGGGAATACAATGAGCAGTTCTTC. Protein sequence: CASSPGGRGEYNEQFF.

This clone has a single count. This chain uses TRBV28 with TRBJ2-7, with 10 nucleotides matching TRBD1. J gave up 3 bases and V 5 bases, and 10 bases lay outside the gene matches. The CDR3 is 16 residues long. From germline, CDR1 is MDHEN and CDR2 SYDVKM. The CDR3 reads CASSPNSRDRGYEQYF. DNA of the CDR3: TGTGCCAGCAGTCCCAACTCCCGGGACAGGGGCTACGAGCAGTACTTC. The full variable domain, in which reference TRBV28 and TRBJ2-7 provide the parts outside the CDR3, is DVKVTQSSRYLVKRTGEKVFLECVQDMDHENMFWYRQDPGLGLRLIYFSYDVKMKEKGDIPEGYSVSREKKERFSLILESASTNQTSMYLCASSPNSRDRGYEQYFGPGTRLTVT.

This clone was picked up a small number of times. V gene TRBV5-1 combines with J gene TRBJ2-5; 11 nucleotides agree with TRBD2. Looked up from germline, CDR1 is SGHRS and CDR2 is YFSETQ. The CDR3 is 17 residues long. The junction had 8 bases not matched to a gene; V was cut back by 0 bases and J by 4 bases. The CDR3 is CASSLGTLAGGRETQYF. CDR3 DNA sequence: TGCGCCAGCAGCTTGGGGACTTTAGCGGGAGGGCGAGAGACCCAGTACTTC.